What follows are 8 T cell receptor beta chains derived from one specimen sequenced in a study of T cell responses to AZD1222 COVID-19 vaccine. This table comes from immunoSEQ multiplex PCR, and its TCRdb copy is limited to in-frame clones, with some not included. Found here are roughly 190,000 clones, just over 90% of them singletons; the top ten hold 0.99%. The sequenced sample was peripheral blood, obtained on day 0 of AZD1222 vaccination. Source of these receptors: an adult in good health.

The chain uses TRBV4-1 and TRBJ1-2, with 8 nucleotides matching TRBD1. Germline V lookup: CDR1 MGHRA, CDR2 YSYEKL. Trimming removed 5 bases from V and 0 bases from J; junction bases left unmatched: 11. This CDR3 is 17 amino acids long. CDR3 DNA sequence: TGCGCCAGCAGCTCCTGGACAGGGCGAAGGGCTAACTATGGCTACACCTTC. This encodes CASSSWTGRRANYGYTF.

The chain's CDR3 is CATSDFGLAGPSTDTQYF. The CDR3 DNA is TGTGCCACCAGTGATTTCGGCCTAGCGGGTCCCAGCACAGATACGCAGTATTTT. This rearrangement joins TRBV24-1 to TRBJ2-3; 8 bases match TRBD2. Unmatched junction bases numbered 8, after V lost 1 base and J lost 0 bases. This CDR3 is built from 18 residues. Per germline, CDR1 KGHDR and CDR2 SFDVKD.

This chain links TRBV6-5 with TRBJ2-7; TRBD1 matches at 10 bases. CDR1 MNHEY and CDR2 SVGAGI come from the germline V gene. V was clipped by 5 bases and J by 7 bases; unmatched bases: 8. The CDR3 is 14 residues long. The CDR3 loop is CASSRRDRGLEQYF. For the CDR3, the DNA is TGTGCCAGCAGTCGAAGGGACAGGGGACTGGAGCAGTACTTC.

This clone was seen only once. The gene calls are TRBV6-4 and TRBJ2-7, with D perhaps TRBD1 (5 bases). The germline V gene has CDR1 MRHNA and CDR2 SNTAGT. Trimming took off 0 bases at V and 2 bases at J, with 14 bases between the two ends. This CDR3 is built from 16 residues. The CDR3 is CASSDSTERHTYEQYF. In DNA, the CDR3 is TGTGCCAGCAGTGACTCGACAGAACGCCACACCTACGAGCAGTACTTC.

The V gene is TRBV15, the J gene TRBJ1-4; D not resolved. Germline V gene data show CDR1 as LNHNV and CDR2 as YYDKDF (reference sequence). CDR3 size: 16 residues. V dropped 4 bases and J dropped 1 base, with 13 bases sitting between them. CDR3 amino acids: CATSTLGGETNEKLFF. CDR3 DNA sequence: TGTGCCACCAGCACACTAGGAGGCGAAACTAATGAAAAACTGTTTTTT.

The chain couples TRBV2 to TRBJ2-7, with TRBD2 identical over 12 bases. The CDR3 consists of 15 residues. Losses at the gene ends were 6 bases for V and 2 bases for J; bases not matched to a gene: 5. Germline CDR1 and CDR2: SNHLY and FYNNEI. The CDR3 bases are TGTGCCAGCAGGGGGACTAGCGGGCGAACCTACGAGCAGTACTTC. It specifies CASRGTSGRTYEQYF.

The V call is TRBV27, the J call TRBJ2-3; no definite D call. The V gene lost 0 bases and the J gene lost 3 bases, with 4 bases spanning the gap. Germline CDR1 reads MNHEY; CDR2 reads SMNVEV (reference sequence). CDR3 length: 13 residues. The DNA for the CDR3 is TGTGCCAGCAGTTTATCTAGAACAGATACGCAGTATTTT. It codes for CASSLSRTDTQYF.

This chain links TRBV7-7 with TRBJ2-2; 8 nucleotides align to TRBD2. The CDR3 totals 16 residues. V shed 5 bases and J 7 bases; nucleotides not matched to a gene: 12. Germline V CDR1 and CDR2: SSHAT, FNYEAQ (reference sequence). The CDR3 coding sequence is TGTGCCAGCAGCCCCACTTCCGGCGGGGGGATCGGGGAGCTGTTTTTT. This codes for CASSPTSGGGIGELFF.